This TCR beta chain was sequenced for a study of blood T cells in healthy people across ages. Germline CDR1 reads DFQATT; CDR2 reads SNEGSKA (reference sequence). Trimming took 7 bases from V and 1 from J, leaving 9 bases between them. The CDR3 has 12 amino acids. The use of a sample-barcoded 5' primer and a J-beta primer mix characterized a second PCR of roughly 7 to 12 cycles. Via MiXCR, TCRdb re-called the 5' RACE reads, giving one row per CDR3 protein. The repertoire holds roughly 1,500,000 distinct CDR3 sequences, with approximately 32% as singletons. The sequenced material came from blood. This TCR was recovered from a woman aged 25 to 45 in good health. The V call is TRBV20-1, the J call TRBJ2-3; maybe TRBD2 (5 bases). The CDR3: CSVWTGTDTQYF. The CDR3 nucleotides read TGCAGTGTTTGGACTGGCACAGATACGCAGTATTTT.